This entry features one T cell receptor (beta chain) sequence. These data originate in a study of blood T cell repertoires in COVID-19. Overall study: From T cells, B-cell-depleted T cells, or PBMCs came the material, which was cDNA or gDNA.

Germline V gives CDR1 MGHDK, CDR2 SYGVNS. V lost 4 bases and J 4 bases, leaving 15 bases between the germline ends. CDR3 length: 15 residues. The table came from immunoSEQ multiplex PCR; TCRdb's copy has only in-frame clones and leaves some out. The sample includes a few hundred thousand clones, 70% to 90% of them seen just once. The source of this sequence is a woman aged 45-60 years with COVID-19, enrolled during active disease. Sequencing was performed on peripheral blood. The rearrangement joins TRBV25-1 to TRBJ2-3; D is undetermined. CDR3 coding DNA: TGTGCCAGCAGTGGAGGATACGGCGAGGCAGATACGCAGTATTTT. Amino acids: CASSGGYGEADTQYF.